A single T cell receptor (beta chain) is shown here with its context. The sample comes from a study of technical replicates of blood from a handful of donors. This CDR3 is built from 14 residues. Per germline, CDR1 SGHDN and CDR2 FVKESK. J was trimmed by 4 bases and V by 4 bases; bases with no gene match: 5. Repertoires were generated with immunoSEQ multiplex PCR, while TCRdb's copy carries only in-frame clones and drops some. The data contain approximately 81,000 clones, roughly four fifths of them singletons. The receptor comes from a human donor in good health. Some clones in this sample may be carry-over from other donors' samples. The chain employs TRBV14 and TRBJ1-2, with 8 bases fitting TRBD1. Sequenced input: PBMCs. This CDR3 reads CASSPSTGGYGYTF. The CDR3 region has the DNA TGTGCCAGCAGCCCATCCACAGGGGGCTATGGCTACACCTTC.